Below are 30 T cell receptor beta chains sequenced from a single sample in a study of T cell responses to AZD1222 COVID-19 vaccine. Method: immunoSEQ multiplex PCR; TCRdb's copy keeps in-frame clones and lacks some. Of around 190,000 clones listed, about 86% are singletons. This sample comprised peripheral blood, obtained 28 days after the second AZD1222 dose. The receptors shown here come from an adult who received the AZD1222 COVID-19 vaccine.

The V call is TRBV10-3, the J call TRBJ1-5, with D uncertain. CDR3 length: 14 amino acids. V lost 8 bases to trimming and J lost 0 bases, with 11 bases between them. Germline values: CDR1 ENHRY, CDR2 SYGVKD. The CDR3 loop is CAIAKDYSNQPQHF. In nucleotides, the CDR3 is TGTGCCATCGCGAAGGATTATAGCAATCAGCCCCAGCATTTT.

V is TRBV7-9 and J is TRBJ1-4; unclear D gene. The CDR3 length is 14 residues. Germline values: CDR1 SEHNR, CDR2 FQNEAQ (reference sequence). V was cut by 5 bases and J by 4 bases, with 11 bases left in between. CDR3: CASSLTGVNEKLFF. In nucleotides, the CDR3 is TGTGCCAGCAGCCTCACCGGAGTTAATGAAAAACTGTTTTTT.

This chain uses TRBV6-2 or TRBV6-3 with TRBJ1-1; 8 bases match TRBD1. The junction had 6 bases not matched to a gene; V was cut back by 5 bases and J by 1 base. The germline V gene has CDR1 MNHEY and CDR2 SVGEGT. CDR3 length equals 15 residues. For the CDR3, the DNA is TGTGCCAGCAGTGACCGGACAGGGCGGAACACTGAAGCTTTCTTT. This codes for CASSDRTGRNTEAFF.

CDR3 sequence reads: CASSRTGGNGYTF. As DNA, the CDR3 is TGTGCCAGCAGCCGAACAGGGGGTAACGGCTACACCTTC. J is TRBJ1-2 and V is TRBV7-2; 8 positions match TRBD1. Looked up from germline, CDR1 is SGHTA and CDR2 is FQGNSA. V shed 5 bases, J shed 8 bases, and the junction held 7 bases outside the gene matches. This CDR3 has 13 residues.

This chain connects TRBV7-2 to TRBJ1-6; D is ambiguous. The germline V gene encodes CDR1 SGHTA and CDR2 FQGNSA. V lost 0 bases, J lost 7 bases, and 7 bases lay in between. The CDR3 is 14 amino acids. The CDR3 sequence is CASSLAAGNSPLHF. The CDR3 bases are TGTGCCAGCAGCTTAGCGGCGGGCAATTCACCCCTCCACTTT.

This sequence joins TRBV30 and TRBJ1-4; no clear D. Trimming removed 0 bases from V and 7 bases from J, with 15 bases in between. Germline lookup yields CDR1 GTSNPN and CDR2 SVGIG (reference sequence). The CDR3 contains 15 residues. CDR3 sequence reads: CAWSVGGEGGEKLFF. DNA of the CDR3: TGTGCCTGGAGTGTCGGTGGGGAGGGAGGTGAAAAACTGTTTTTT.

The chain combines TRBV5-1 with TRBJ1-1; 8 bases match TRBD1. In germline, CDR1 is SGHRS, CDR2 YFSETQ. This CDR3 has 15 amino acids. Germline trimming cut 1 base from V and 5 bases from J; bases unmatched to any gene: 7. The CDR3 reads CASSLRPGGATEAFF. The CDR3 region has the DNA TGCGCCAGCAGCTTGCGTCCAGGGGGCGCGACTGAAGCTTTCTTT.

The CDR3 DNA sequence: TGTGCCAGCAGCTTAGAAGCGGGGGTACTCTACGAGCAGTACTTC. Its protein product is CASSLEAGVLYEQYF. V gene TRBV11-2 combines with J gene TRBJ2-7, with 8 bases identical to TRBD2. Germline lookup yields CDR1 SGHAT and CDR2 FQNNGV. J was trimmed by 3 bases and V by 0 bases; bases with no gene match: 4. This CDR3 contains 15 residues.

The chain is built from TRBV5-1 and TRBJ1-6; a weak D match, TRBD1 (5 bases). CDR3 size: 17 residues. Germline CDR1 and CDR2: SGHRS and YFSETQ. V lost 0 bases and J 7 bases, leaving 17 bases between the germline ends. CDR3 nucleotide sequence: TGCGCCAGCAGCTTGGGGCGCAGGACGGACATCAATTCACCCCTCCACTTT. Protein: CASSLGRRTDINSPLHF.

This sequence joins TRBV24-1 and TRBJ1-2, with 7 bases lining up with TRBD1. There are 14 residues in the CDR3. Germline lookup yields CDR1 KGHDR and CDR2 SFDVKD. Trimming removed 4 bases from V and 4 bases from J; junction bases left unmatched: 5. CDR3 nucleotides: TGTGCCACCAGTGACAACAGGGGTACCTATGGCTACACCTTC. This codes for CATSDNRGTYGYTF.

The rearrangement uses TRBV18 and TRBJ2-2; TRBD1 or TRBD2 may be the D gene (5 bases each). The germline V gene encodes CDR1 KGHSH and CDR2 LQKENI. Trimming stripped 2 bases from V and 2 bases from J, with 9 bases between. The CDR3 extends over 15 amino acids. The CDR3 region has the DNA TGTGCCAGCTCACCAGGGACGGGAAACACCGGGGAGCTGTTTTTT. This encodes CASSPGTGNTGELFF.

V is TRBV19 and J is TRBJ2-7; 10 bases fit TRBD1. The junction had 11 bases not matched to a gene; V was cut back by 9 bases and J by 6 bases. The CDR3 has 14 amino acids. Germline CDR1 is LNHDA and CDR2 is SQIVND (reference sequence). CDR3 residues: CARVSWDRGGEQYF. CDR3 DNA: TGTGCCAGGGTTTCCTGGGACAGGGGAGGCGAGCAGTACTTC.

The rearrangement joins TRBV27 to TRBJ1-2; D is possibly TRBD1 (6 bases). The germline V gene encodes CDR1 MNHEY and CDR2 SMNVEV (reference sequence). This CDR3 is built from 13 residues. Trimming removed 1 base from V and 3 bases from J, with 6 bases in between. The CDR3 nucleotides are TGTGCCAGCAGTTTATGGACAGACTATGGCTACACCTTC. This encodes CASSLWTDYGYTF.

The count of this clone is one. The rearrangement links TRBV7-3 to TRBJ2-1; D is uncertain. Trimming stripped 0 bases from V and 7 bases from J, with 7 bases between. The CDR3 spans 13 residues. From germline, CDR1 is SGHTA and CDR2 FQGTGA. This CDR3 reads CASSLTSRNEQFF. For the CDR3, the DNA is TGTGCCAGCAGCTTAACAAGTAGGAATGAGCAGTTCTTC.

The J gene is TRBJ2-1, the V gene TRBV18; 8 positions match TRBD2. The CDR3 extends over 15 amino acids. V dropped 3 bases and J dropped 2; count of bases not matched to a gene: 3. Germline CDR1 and CDR2: KGHSH and LQKENI. The CDR3 region is CASSPGGGTYNEQFF. The CDR3 nucleotides are TGTGCCAGCTCACCTGGCGGGGGGACCTACAATGAGCAGTTCTTC.

The rearrangement joins TRBV4-3 to TRBJ1-2; possible D gene TRBD1, 5 bases. The CDR3 loop spans 17 amino acids. Trimming left V 1 base short and J 1 base short, with 16 bases between. Germline lookup yields CDR1 LGHNA and CDR2 YSLEER. For the CDR3, the DNA is TGCGCCAGCAGCCAAGGGGTTGGGGGAGCCCTTAACTATGGCTACACCTTC. Amino acids: CASSQGVGGALNYGYTF.

The rearrangement uses TRBV7-3 and TRBJ2-4, with a tentative D call TRBD1 (5 bases). Trimming shortened V by 2 bases and J by 8 bases, and 10 bases separated the two germline ends. CDR3 length equals 13 residues. Germline V gives CDR1 SGHTA, CDR2 FQGTGA. The CDR3 DNA reads TGTGCCAGCAGCTTACAGGGCTCAGACATTCAGTACTTC. It encodes CASSLQGSDIQYF.

The rearrangement links TRBV29-1 to TRBJ2-7, with 9 positions matching TRBD1. Germline values: CDR1 SQVTM, CDR2 ANQGSEA. The J segment lost 0 bases and the V segment lost 6 bases, leaving 9 bases of the junction unmatched. This CDR3 region has 15 residues. Here the CDR3 reads CSVPTPGQGSYEQYF. Here the CDR3 DNA reads TGCAGCGTCCCGACCCCGGGACAGGGCTCCTACGAGCAGTACTTC.

This chain joins TRBV28 and TRBJ2-3; TRBD1 is a possible D gene (5 bases). Germline loops: CDR1 MDHEN, CDR2 SYDVKM. V was cut by 3 bases and J by 2 bases, with 24 bases left in between. This CDR3 has 19 amino acids. The CDR3 protein is CASSFPIRRQKLNTDTQYF. In nucleotides, the CDR3 is TGTGCCAGCAGTTTCCCTATCCGACGACAGAAACTTAACACAGATACGCAGTATTTT.

In regard to this clone: Other DNA sequences from this sample encode an identical CDR3 as well. The V call is TRBV12-3 or TRBV12-4, the J call TRBJ1-1; D call uncertain. V was shortened by 3 bases and J by 5 bases, with 7 bases between the two germline ends. The CDR3 runs 12 residues. The CDR3 nucleotides read TGTGCCAGCAGTTTTAGTGGGACTGAAGCTTTCTTT. The encoded protein is CASSFSGTEAFF.

CDR3 residues: CASSLWGVNNQPQHF. CDR3 sequence (DNA): TGTGCCAGCAGCTTGTGGGGTGTCAATAATCAGCCCCAGCATTTT. The rearrangement joins TRBV5-8 to TRBJ1-5, with D uncertain. Trimming removed 1 base from V and 4 bases from J, with 12 bases in between. The germline V gene has CDR1 SGHTS and CDR2 YDEGEE. The CDR3 has 15 amino acids.

CDR3 region: CASSQFSGAREQYF. In nucleotides, the CDR3 is TGTGCCAGCAGCCAGTTTTCAGGGGCCCGCGAGCAGTACTTC. This chain joins TRBV3-1 (or the pseudogene TRBV3-2) and TRBJ2-7; tentatively, D is TRBD1 (6 bases). The CDR3 covers 14 residues. Trimming left V 3 bases short and J 6 bases short, with 15 bases between. CDR1 and CDR2 from the germline V gene are LGHDT and YNNKEL (reference sequence).

The rearrangement links TRBV12-5 to TRBJ1-1; no reliable D call. This CDR3 spans 11 amino acids. V shed 5 bases and J shed 6 bases, with 7 bases lying between them. Germline CDR1 is LGHNT and CDR2 is FRNRAP. The CDR3: CASGPTSEAFF. The CDR3 DNA is TGTGCTAGTGGTCCCACTTCTGAAGCTTTCTTT.

The V gene is TRBV7-3, the J gene TRBJ2-2; 9 bases agree with TRBD1. With 4 bases clipped from V and 5 bases from J, the junction kept 14 bases outside the gene matches. There are 18 residues in the CDR3. Germline loops: CDR1 SGHTA, CDR2 FQGTGA. The DNA for the CDR3 is TGTGCCAGCAGCTACTCACCTCCCGACAGGGGGGGGACCGGGGAGCTGTTTTTT. It codes for CASSYSPPDRGGTGELFF.

The chain combines TRBV14 with TRBJ1-1; possible D gene TRBD1, 6 bases. CDR3 length: 19 residues. V was cut by 3 bases and J by 3 bases, with 26 bases left in between. The germline V gene has CDR1 SGHDN and CDR2 FVKESK. CDR3 bases: TGTGCCAGCAGCCAGATTGACCCCCCACAGGGAGCCTTTCACACTGAAGCTTTCTTT. This gives the protein CASSQIDPPQGAFHTEAFF.

The CDR3 DNA is TGTGCCAGCAGGAAGACAGGGGGCGGCACTGAAGCTTTCTTT. Translated, it gives CASRKTGGGTEAFF. V is TRBV6-5 and J is TRBJ1-1; 10 bases fit TRBD1. This CDR3 is 14 amino acids long. Germline V CDR1 and CDR2: MNHEY, SVGAGI. Trimming took 6 bases from V and 4 from J; bases not matched to a gene: 5.

This clone came up once. CDR3 in amino acids: CASSLMPSGIAYEQYF. For the CDR3, the DNA is TGTGCCAGCAGTTTAATGCCTAGCGGGATTGCCTACGAGCAGTACTTC. V and J are TRBV28 and TRBJ2-7; 9 bases line up with TRBD2. Germline assignment: CDR1 MDHEN and CDR2 SYDVKM. The CDR3 loop spans 16 amino acids. Trimming cost V 2 bases and J 2 bases; bases outside gene matches: 7.

The chain uses TRBV7-2 and TRBJ2-7, with TRBD1 matching 9 bases. The CDR3 consists of 14 residues. CDR1 SGHTA and CDR2 FQGNSA come from the germline V gene. Trimming removed 5 bases from V and 3 bases from J; junction bases left unmatched: 5. The CDR3 protein is CASSQSDRGYEQYF. The CDR3 DNA follows: TGTGCCAGCAGCCAATCGGACAGGGGCTACGAGCAGTACTTC. Full variable domain (remainder filled in from reference TRBV7-2 and TRBJ2-7): GAGVSQSPSNKVTEKGKDVELRCDPISGHTALYWYRQSLGQGLEFLIYFQGNSAPDKSGLPSDRFSAERTGGSVSTLTIQRTQQEDSAVYLCASSQSDRGYEQYFGPGTRLTVT.

The V call is TRBV6-2 or TRBV6-3, the J call TRBJ2-1; no reliable D call. V was trimmed by 2 bases and J by 7 bases, leaving 12 bases between them. Germline lookup yields CDR1 MNHEY and CDR2 SVGEGT. This CDR3 is 14 amino acids long. The CDR3 DNA sequence: TGTGCCAGCAGTTACCTCGGACGTGAAAATGAGCAGTTCTTC. It specifies CASSYLGRENEQFF.

The J gene is TRBJ2-3, the V gene TRBV6-1; no clear D. This CDR3 is 15 amino acids long. In germline, CDR1 is MNHNS, CDR2 SASEGT. V was pared by 2 bases and J by 0 bases, with 9 bases between. CDR3: CASSETTTSTDTQYF. The CDR3 nucleotides are TGTGCCAGCAGTGAAACAACGACTAGCACAGATACGCAGTATTTT.